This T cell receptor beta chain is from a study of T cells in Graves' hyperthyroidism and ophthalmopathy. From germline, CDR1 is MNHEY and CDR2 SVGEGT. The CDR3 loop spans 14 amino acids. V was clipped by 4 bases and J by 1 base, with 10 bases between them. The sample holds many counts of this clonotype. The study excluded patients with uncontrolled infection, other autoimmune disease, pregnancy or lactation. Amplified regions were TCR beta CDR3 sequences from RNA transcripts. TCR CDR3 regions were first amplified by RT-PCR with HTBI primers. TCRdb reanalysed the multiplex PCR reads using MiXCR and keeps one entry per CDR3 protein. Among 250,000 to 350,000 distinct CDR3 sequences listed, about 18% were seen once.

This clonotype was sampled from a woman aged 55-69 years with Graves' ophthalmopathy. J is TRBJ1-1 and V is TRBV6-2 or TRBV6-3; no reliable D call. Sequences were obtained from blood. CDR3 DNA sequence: TGTGCCAGCAGTTTCGGACCGCCGAACACTGAAGCTTTCTTT. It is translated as CASSFGPPNTEAFF.